Listed below are T cell receptor beta chains from one sample, sequenced in a study of blood T cell repertoires in COVID-19. Clones were read by immunoSEQ multiplex PCR, and TCRdb kept only the in-frame ones, dropping some. The sample lists hundreds of thousands of clones; roughly 91% were seen once. Material: PBMCs or T cells enriched from blood (not recorded which). The receptors shown here come from a woman aged 55-70 years in a cohort exposed to, infected with or recovered from COVID-19 (not recorded which). Both conserved end residues are part of each CDR3. The order of the fields is D gene, clone size, J gene, V gene, CDR3 protein, CDR3 DNA. A D gene is named only where the DNA matches it firmly. Rows may omit the clone size; those that give it use once, few, many or a size class.

.,.,TRBJ2-7,TRBV3-1/TRBV3-2,CASSTALGQTGEQYF,TGTGCCAGCAGCACCGCGTTGGGACAAACGGGAGAGCAGTACTTC
TRBD1,once,TRBJ1-1,TRBV28,CASSVGQRYTEAFF,TGTGCCAGCAGTGTGGGACAGAGATACACTGAAGCTTTCTTT
TRBD2,.,TRBJ2-2,TRBV19,CASKARTSGGNTGELFF,TGTGCCAGTAAAGCTAGGACTAGCGGGGGGAACACCGGGGAGCTGTTTTTT
TRBD1,few,TRBJ2-5,TRBV5-6,CASSGDRQETQYF,TGTGCCAGCAGCGGGGACAGACAAGAGACCCAGTACTTC
TRBD1,.,TRBJ1-2,TRBV7-9,CASSSGTGNYGYTF,TGTGCCAGCAGCTCAGGGACAGGGAACTATGGCTACACCTTC
.,.,TRBJ1-2,TRBV9,CASSAPGTYTF,TGTGCCAGCAGCGCCCCGGGAACTTACACCTTC
.,once,TRBJ1-1,TRBV28,CASSEGGARRSLAFF,TGTGCCAGCAGTGAGGGGGGGGCGCGGAGGTCTCTAGCTTTCTTT
TRBD1,few,TRBJ2-3,TRBV27,CASSFRGTALGPRITDTQYF,TGTGCCAGCAGTTTTAGGGGGACAGCTCTCGGACCCCGGATCACAGATACGCAGTATTTT
TRBD1,once,TRBJ1-1,TRBV11-3,CASSLTSGGLNTEAFF,TGTGCCAGCAGCTTAACGTCAGGGGGCTTGAACACTGAAGCTTTCTTT
.,.,TRBJ1-1,TRBV19,CASSMTDRAFEAFF,TGTGCCAGTAGTATGACGGACAGAGCGTTTGAAGCTTTCTTT
.,.,TRBJ2-7,TRBV6-1,CASSLNRVGVYEQYF,TGTGCCAGCAGCCTGAACAGGGTCGGCGTCTACGAGCAGTACTTC
.,few,TRBJ2-7,TRBV5-4,CASGRTAYEQYF,TGTGCCAGCGGTCGGACAGCCTACGAGCAGTACTTC
TRBD1,.,TRBJ2-7,TRBV5-8,CASSRTGTEIPEQYF,TGTGCCAGCAGCCGCACCGGGACAGAGATCCCCGAGCAGTACTTC
TRBD2,.,TRBJ2-7,TRBV7-3,CASSISGTSGYEQYF,TGTGCCAGCAGCATCTCCGGGACTAGCGGCTACGAGCAGTACTTC
TRBD2,.,TRBJ2-1,TRBV6-5,CASSYTGTSGNNEQFF,TGTGCCAGCAGTTACACTGGGACTAGCGGGAACAATGAGCAGTTCTTC
TRBD1,.,TRBJ2-2,TRBV5-1,CASSLSGDRGSGELFF,TGCGCCAGCAGCTTGTCTGGCGACAGGGGCTCCGGGGAGCTGTTTTTT
TRBD1,.,TRBJ1-4,TRBV27,CASSSDREHEKLFF,TGTGCCAGCAGTTCTGACAGGGAGCATGAAAAACTGTTTTTT
TRBD1,.,TRBJ1-1,TRBV10-3,CATGEGQGKAEAFF,TGTGCCACGGGAGAAGGACAGGGAAAGGCTGAAGCTTTCTTT
TRBD1,.,TRBJ1-5,TRBV5-6,CASSLAGSRAGGAQPQHF,TGTGCCAGCAGCTTGGCCGGTAGTAGGGCAGGGGGTGCTCAGCCCCAGCATTTT
.,few,TRBJ1-4,TRBV3-1/TRBV3-2,CASSQVGSNEKLFF,TGTGCCAGCAGTCAAGTCGGTTCTAATGAAAAACTGTTTTTT
.,.,TRBJ2-7,TRBV20-1,CSASGGAHEQYF,TGCAGTGCTAGTGGTGGGGCCCACGAGCAGTACTTC
TRBD2,.,TRBJ2-1,TRBV9,CASSGRRGGVSYNEQFF,TGTGCCAGCAGCGGCCGACGCGGGGGGGTCTCCTACAATGAGCAGTTCTTC
.,.,TRBJ1-5,TRBV28,CASSPRGGRGQPQHF,TGTGCCAGCAGTCCCCGGGGGGGACGGGGCCAGCCCCAGCATTTT
.,.,TRBJ1-5,TRBV7-2,CASSPDSGNQPQHF,TGTGCCAGCAGCCCTGACAGCGGCAATCAGCCCCAGCATTTT
TRBD2,.,TRBJ2-5,TRBV24-1,CATSFSGTREETQYF,TGTGCCACCAGTTTCTCCGGGACTAGGGAAGAGACCCAGTACTTC
.,.,TRBJ2-2,TRBV29-1,CSVGYQGHTGELFF,TGCAGCGTTGGGTACCAGGGGCACACCGGGGAGCTGTTTTTT
TRBD1,.,TRBJ2-1,TRBV5-1,CASSSTGINEQFF,TGCGCCAGCAGCTCGACAGGGATTAATGAGCAGTTCTTC
.,.,TRBJ2-1,TRBV25-1,CASSEPGLSYNEQFF,TGTGCCAGCAGTGAACCGGGACTGTCCTACAATGAGCAGTTCTTC
.,.,TRBJ2-3,TRBV12-3/TRBV12-4,CASTNTGLGTQYF,TGTGCCAGCACCAATACAGGGTTGGGTACGCAGTATTTT
TRBD2,.,TRBJ2-4,TRBV19,CASSISGRDENIQYF,TGTGCCAGTAGTATCAGCGGGAGGGATGAAAACATTCAGTACTTC
.,.,TRBJ1-1,TRBV7-9,CASSLVAGFWNTEAFF,TGTGCCAGCAGCTTAGTGGCAGGGTTTTGGAACACTGAAGCTTTCTTT
TRBD2,.,TRBJ2-1,TRBV10-1,CASSESAWRERVNEQFF,TGCGCCAGCAGTGAGTCAGCTTGGCGGGAGCGCGTAAATGAGCAGTTCTTC
.,few,TRBJ2-7,TRBV7-9,CASSSPLGLAGEQYF,TGTGCCAGCAGCTCCCCACTCGGGCTAGCAGGCGAGCAGTACTTC
.,.,TRBJ2-4,TRBV11-3,CASSQGGSKNIQYF,TGTGCCAGCAGCCAGGGAGGTTCCAAAAACATTCAGTACTTC
.,.,TRBJ2-7,TRBV7-9,CASSLGPREQYF,TGTGCCAGCAGCTTAGGTCCCAGGGAGCAGTACTTC
.,once,TRBJ2-5,TRBV7-6,CASSLISSYSAETQYF,TGTGCCAGCAGCTTAATCTCTAGCTATTCGGCAGAGACCCAGTACTTC
.,.,TRBJ2-3,TRBV4-1,CASSQGYGGGTGKYF,TGCGCCAGCAGCCAAGGGTATGGCGGGGGGACAGGGAAATATTTT
.,.,TRBJ2-1,TRBV5-1,CASSLEESSYNEQFF,TGCGCCAGCAGCTTGGAAGAGAGCTCCTACAATGAGCAGTTCTTC
.,.,TRBJ2-7,TRBV6-5,CATSGMSYEQYF,TGTGCCACCTCGGGGATGTCCTACGAGCAGTACTTC
.,.,TRBJ2-7,TRBV11-2,CASSLTDKGAGEQYF,TGTGCCAGCAGCTTAACGGACAAGGGTGCAGGCGAGCAGTACTTC
.,.,TRBJ2-3,TRBV19,CASTEGTASTDTQYF,TGTGCCAGCACAGAAGGGACTGCAAGCACAGATACGCAGTATTTT
.,.,TRBJ2-3,TRBV28,CATPEGGTQYF,TGTGCCACCCCGGAGGGTGGTACGCAGTATTTT
.,.,TRBJ2-2,TRBV28,CASSILQGNTGELFF,TGTGCCAGCAGTATACTACAGGGGAACACCGGGGAGCTGTTTTTT
TRBD1,.,TRBJ1-5,TRBV27,CASSLDRGFNQPQHF,TGTGCCAGCAGTTTAGACAGGGGTTTTAATCAGCCCCAGCATTTT
.,.,TRBJ1-1,TRBV7-9,CASSRPTDSHTEAFF,TGTGCCAGCAGCCGACCTACGGACAGTCACACTGAAGCTTTCTTT
.,once,TRBJ2-2,TRBV28,CASSVPRTGNTGELFF,TGTGCCAGCAGTGTACCCCGGACGGGAAACACCGGGGAGCTGTTTTTT
TRBD1,.,TRBJ2-3,TRBV28,CASSFSTWTGVTDTQYF,TGTGCCAGCAGTTTTTCAACCTGGACAGGGGTGACAGATACGCAGTATTTT
TRBD1,.,TRBJ1-1,TRBV27,CASSLTGGRTEAFF,TGTGCCAGCAGCCTGACAGGGGGCAGGACTGAAGCTTTCTTT
.,.,TRBJ2-1,TRBV3-1/TRBV3-2,CASSQRSLGEQFF,TGTGCCAGCAGCCAACGGAGTTTGGGTGAGCAGTTCTTC
TRBD1,.,TRBJ2-5,TRBV27,CASSPLGTANQETQYF,TGTGCCAGCAGTCCACTTGGGACAGCTAATCAAGAGACCCAGTACTTC
.,few,TRBJ2-2,TRBV2,CASSRYGELFF,TGTGCCAGCAGCCGTTACGGGGAGCTGTTTTTT
.,.,TRBJ1-2,TRBV7-8,CASSSSPDGYTF,TGTGCCAGCAGCTCTAGCCCGGATGGCTACACCTTC
.,.,TRBJ1-2,TRBV7-9,CASSFSDGYTF,TGTGCCAGCAGCTTTTCGGATGGCTACACCTTC
TRBD2,.,TRBJ2-7,TRBV11-3,CASSSFGTSDEQYF,TGTGCCAGCAGCTCATTTGGGACTAGCGACGAGCAGTACTTC
TRBD2,.,TRBJ2-7,TRBV2,CASSGGLAGVYEQYF,TGTGCCAGCAGTGGAGGCCTAGCGGGAGTCTACGAGCAGTACTTC